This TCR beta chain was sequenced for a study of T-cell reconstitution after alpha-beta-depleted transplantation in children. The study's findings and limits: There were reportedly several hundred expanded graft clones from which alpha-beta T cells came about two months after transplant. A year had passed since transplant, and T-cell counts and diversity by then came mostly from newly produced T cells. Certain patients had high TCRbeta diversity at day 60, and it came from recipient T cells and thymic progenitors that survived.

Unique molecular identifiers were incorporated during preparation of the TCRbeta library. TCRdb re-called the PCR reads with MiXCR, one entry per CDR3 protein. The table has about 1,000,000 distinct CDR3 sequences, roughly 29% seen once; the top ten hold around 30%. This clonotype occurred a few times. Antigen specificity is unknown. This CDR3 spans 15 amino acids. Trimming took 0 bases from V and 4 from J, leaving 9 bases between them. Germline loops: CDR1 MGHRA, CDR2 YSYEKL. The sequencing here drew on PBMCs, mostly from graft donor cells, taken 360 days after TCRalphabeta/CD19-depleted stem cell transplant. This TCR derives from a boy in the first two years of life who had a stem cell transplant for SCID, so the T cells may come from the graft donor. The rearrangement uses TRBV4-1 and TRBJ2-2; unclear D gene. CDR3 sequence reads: CASSQEAYGTGELFF. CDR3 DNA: TGCGCCAGCAGCCAAGAAGCGTATGGCACCGGGGAGCTGTTTTTT.